These 11 T cell receptor beta chains originate from one sample sequenced in a study of shared clonotypes between healthy human individuals. The method was immunoSEQ multiplex PCR; TCRdb's version includes in-frame clones alone and lacks a portion of them. The sample includes some 1.4 million clones, about 96% of them seen just once. Sample: naive CD4+ T cells sorted from blood. Subset reported: CD45RA+ positively selected. These receptors came from a man aged 30 to 39 in good health.

The V call is TRBV28, the J call TRBJ2-1; 11 nucleotides align to TRBD2. V lost 6 bases, J lost 6 bases, and 10 bases stayed unmatched. This CDR3 contains 16 residues. Germline CDR1 reads MDHEN; CDR2 reads SYDVKM. The DNA of the CDR3 is TGTGCCAGCAGCTATCACAGACTAGCGGGGTCCAATGAGCAGTTCTTC. Translating it yields CASSYHRLAGSNEQFF.

The chain links TRBV2 to TRBJ2-2, with D unresolved. The CDR3 covers 14 residues. The V gene lost 3 bases and the J gene lost 3 bases, with 8 bases spanning the gap. Germline V gene data show CDR1 as SNHLY and CDR2 as FYNNEI. The CDR3 here is CASSDTGYTGELFF. The CDR3 DNA is TGTGCCAGCAGTGATACCGGTTACACCGGGGAGCTGTTTTTT.

This sequence joins TRBV19 and TRBJ2-2; no definite D call. This CDR3 is 14 amino acids long. V lost 3 bases and J lost 2, with 7 bases in between. Germline V lookup: CDR1 LNHDA, CDR2 SQIVND (reference sequence). In nucleotides, the CDR3 is TGTGCCAGTAGTATTAAACGTAACACCGGGGAGCTGTTTTTT. Amino acid sequence: CASSIKRNTGELFF. Looking up the rest from reference TRBV19 and TRBJ2-2 gives the full variable domain: DGGITQSPKYLFRKEGQNVTLSCEQNLNHDAMYWYRQDPGQGLRLIYYSQIVNDFQKGDIAEGYSVSREKKESFPLTVTSAQKNPTAFYLCASSIKRNTGELFFGEGSRLTVL.

The V gene is TRBV11-2, the J gene TRBJ2-1; D ambiguous. The CDR3 loop spans 15 amino acids. V lost 7 bases and J lost 0, with 13 bases in between. CDR1 is SGHAT and CDR2 is FQNNGV in the germline V gene. The CDR3 loop is CASNSQISSYNEQFF. CDR3 DNA: TGTGCCAGCAACTCACAGATTAGCTCCTACAATGAGCAGTTCTTC.

Comments on this clone: Other DNA sequences within the sample encode an identical CDR3. This chain links TRBV10-3 with TRBJ2-3; D not resolved. This CDR3 comprises 11 residues. The germline gives CDR1 ENHRY, CDR2 SYGVKD. Trimming cost V 3 bases and J 5 bases, with 3 bases left between them. The CDR3 DNA reads as TGTGCCATCAGTGAACTAGATACGCAGTATTTT. Its protein is CAISELDTQYF.

The CDR3 region is CASSLGLVAHEQFF. DNA for the CDR3: TGTGCCAGCAGCTTGGGACTAGTAGCTCATGAGCAGTTCTTC. The gene calls are TRBV7-8 and TRBJ2-1; 8 bases map to TRBD2. Germline values: CDR1 SGHVS, CDR2 FQNEAQ. The CDR3 covers 14 residues. V lost 3 bases to trimming and J lost 8 bases; unmatched junction nucleotides: 6.

The chain is built from TRBV7-9 and TRBJ2-3; the D is unclear. The V and J ends lost 3 bases and 4 bases respectively, with 5 bases between them. This CDR3 comprises 12 residues. Germline V gene sequence: CDR1 SEHNR, CDR2 FQNEAQ (reference sequence). CDR3 amino acids: CASSFSSDTQYF. CDR3 nucleotide sequence: TGTGCCAGCAGCTTTTCCTCAGATACGCAGTATTTT. Filled out from reference TRBV7-9 and TRBJ2-3, the complete variable domain reads DTGVSQNPRHKITKRGQNVTFRCDPISEHNRLYWYRQTLGQGPEFLTYFQNEAQLEKSRLLSDRFSAERPKGSFSTLEIQRTEQGDSAMYLCASSFSSDTQYFGPGTRLTVL.

The CDR3 sequence: CASSPLGGVVDQPQHF. The CDR3 DNA reads TGTGCCAGCTCACCTTTAGGGGGGGTAGTAGATCAGCCCCAGCATTTT. J is TRBJ1-5 and V is TRBV18; D might be TRBD1 (6 bases). The CDR3 runs to 16 residues. Germline-derived CDR1 and CDR2 are KGHSH and LQKENI. The V and J ends lost 3 bases and 5 bases respectively, with 17 bases between them.

The chain recombines TRBV7-9 with TRBJ2-3; tentative D call: TRBD2 (6 bases). Trimming shortened V by 0 bases and J by 5 bases, and 6 bases separated the two germline ends. This CDR3 is built from 13 residues. Germline-derived CDR1 and CDR2 are SEHNR and FQNEAQ (reference sequence). CDR3 residues: CASSLAREDTQYF. CDR3 nucleotide sequence: TGTGCCAGCAGCTTAGCGCGGGAAGATACGCAGTATTTT.

The chain has TRBV7-9 and TRBJ2-5; 8 nucleotides agree with TRBD1. The V segment lost 5 bases and the J segment 4 bases; nucleotides outside the gene matches: 6. Looked up from germline, CDR1 is SEHNR and CDR2 is FQNEAQ (reference sequence). This CDR3 is 14 amino acids long. CDR3 sequence reads: CASSPGGGSETQYF. The CDR3 DNA is TGTGCCAGCAGCCCAGGGGGCGGGTCAGAGACCCAGTACTTC.

This chain joins TRBV18 and TRBJ2-1; tentatively, D is TRBD2 (6 bases). There are 12 residues in the CDR3. Per the germline V gene, CDR1 is KGHSH and CDR2 is LQKENI. Trimming cost V 3 bases and J 7 bases, with 7 bases left between them. CDR3 sequence: CASSPGRNEQFF. DNA for the CDR3: TGTGCCAGCTCACCGGGGAGGAATGAGCAGTTCTTC.